Detailed here is one T cell receptor (beta chain). V lost 2 bases and J lost 0, with 8 bases in between. Germline values: CDR1 MNHEY, CDR2 SVGAGI. This CDR3 is built from 15 residues. The data derive from a study of blood T cell repertoires in COVID-19. Study summary: The samples span acute and convalescent COVID-19 from the United States, Italy and Spain. PBMCs, B-cell-depleted T cells, or T cells provided the cDNA or gDNA that made up the material.

As originally analysed: For nucleated cells, counts were estimated from reference gene primer amplification. The data were produced by immunoSEQ multiplex PCR, yet TCRdb's version contains in-frame clones alone and is incomplete. D and trimming were read from the DNA, whereas the V and J calls and clone size are those reported in that table. The profile covers around 100,000 clones, with approximately 89% appearing a single time and roughly 12% taken by the ten largest. The chain has TRBV6-5 and TRBJ1-5; weak D call: TRBD1 (5 bases). Material for sequencing was peripheral blood. This TCR was sampled from a woman aged 25-40 years with acute or convalescent COVID-19. The CDR3 sequence is CASSYGGDSNQPQHF. In DNA form, the CDR3 reads TGTGCCAGCAGTTACGGGGGGGATAGCAATCAGCCCCAGCATTTT.